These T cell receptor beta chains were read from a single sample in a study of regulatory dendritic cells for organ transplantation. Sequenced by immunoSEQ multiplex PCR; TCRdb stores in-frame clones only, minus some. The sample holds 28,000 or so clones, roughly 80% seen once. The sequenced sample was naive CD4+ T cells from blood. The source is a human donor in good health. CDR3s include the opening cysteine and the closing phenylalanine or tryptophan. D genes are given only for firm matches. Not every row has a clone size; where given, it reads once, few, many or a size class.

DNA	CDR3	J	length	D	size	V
TGTGCCAGCAGTTCCTGGGGACAGGGCACAGATACGCAGTATTTT	CASSSWGQGTDTQYF	TRBJ2-3	15	TRBD1	NA	TRBV6-1
TGTGCCAGTAGTGACAGGGATGGTGGCTACACCTTC	CASSDRDGGYTF	TRBJ1-2	12	TRBD1	few	TRBV19
TGTGCCAGTAGTCGGTTCGATCTGCGGAGCACTGAAGCTTTCTTT	CASSRFDLRSTEAFF	TRBJ1-1	15	NA	once	TRBV19
TGTGCCAGCAGCAGAACGCGAAATTCACCCCTCCACTTT	CASSRTRNSPLHF	TRBJ1-6	13	NA	NA	TRBV5-6
TGCGCCAGCAGCTTCGCGACAGGGAAGGATACGCAGTATTTT	CASSFATGKDTQYF	TRBJ2-3	14	TRBD1	NA	TRBV5-1
TGTGCCAGTCGACAGGGGGGTAACCAGAATGAGCAGTTCTTC	CASRQGGNQNEQFF	TRBJ2-1	14	TRBD1	NA	TRBV18
TGCGCCAGCAGCTTAGCGGGGGGCCAAGAGACCCAGTACTTC	CASSLAGGQETQYF	TRBJ2-5	14	TRBD2	NA	TRBV5-1
TGTGCCAGCAGCTTAGGAGGGCTAGAGACCCAGTACTTC	CASSLGGLETQYF	TRBJ2-5	13	NA	NA	TRBV11-2
TGTGCCAGCAGCTTCTCTAGGGAGACCCAGTACTTC	CASSFSRETQYF	TRBJ2-5	12	NA	NA	TRBV5-6
TGTGCCAGTAGTATCATGGGGGGGCTGGACACTGAAGCTTTCTTT	CASSIMGGLDTEAFF	TRBJ1-1	15	NA	few	TRBV19
TGCGCCAGCAGCCCAAGTTTACAGGGGGCTGGAGAGACCCAGTACTTC	CASSPSLQGAGETQYF	TRBJ2-5	16	TRBD1	NA	TRBV5-1
TGTGCCAGCACCGGAGGGACGGGGGGCCAAAACATTCAGTACTTC	CASTGGTGGQNIQYF	TRBJ2-4	15	NA	NA	TRBV5-8
TGCGCCAGCAGCTTACTAGCGGGGAGCAGGACCCAGTACTTC	CASSLLAGSRTQYF	TRBJ2-5	14	TRBD2	NA	TRBV5-1
TGTGCCAGCAGCCCCTTAACTGGAAACACCATATATTTT	CASSPLTGNTIYF	TRBJ1-3	13	NA	NA	TRBV9
TGTGCCAGCAGCGTAGGGGGCGGGGGTATCCAAGAGACCCAGTACTTC	CASSVGGGGIQETQYF	TRBJ2-5	16	TRBD2	few	TRBV9
TGTGCCAGCAGCTTAACGGCTAGCGGCATCACAGATACGCAGTATTTT	CASSLTASGITDTQYF	TRBJ2-3	16	TRBD2	once	TRBV11-2
TGTGCCAGTAGTGATAACAGCCTAGCGACTGAAGCTTTCTTT	CASSDNSLATEAFF	TRBJ1-1	14	NA	few	TRBV19
TGTGCCAGCAGTCCTCTAGCGGGGGGCTACAATGAGCAGTTCTTC	CASSPLAGGYNEQFF	TRBJ2-1	15	TRBD2	NA	TRBV6-4
TGTGCCAGCCATAGGGAGACCGCATACGAGCAGTACTTC	CASHRETAYEQYF	TRBJ2-7	13	NA	once	TRBV2
TGTGCCAGCAGCTTAGGACTAGCGGGAGCCCAAGAGACCCAGTACTTC	CASSLGLAGAQETQYF	TRBJ2-5	16	TRBD2	NA	TRBV7-2
TGCAGCGTCCTTGGACAGGGAGGCGATGGCTACACCTTC	CSVLGQGGDGYTF	TRBJ1-2	13	TRBD1	NA	TRBV29-1
TGCGCCAGCAGCTTGGAGGTTGCGGGGAGCACAGATACGCAGTATTTT	CASSLEVAGSTDTQYF	TRBJ2-3	16	NA	NA	TRBV5-1
TGTGCCAGCAGTGAAGGTCCAGGGCTAATGAACACTGAAGCTTTCTTT	CASSEGPGLMNTEAFF	TRBJ1-1	16	NA	NA	TRBV2
TGCAGCGTTGAAAAAGGACAGGTAGATAACACTGAAGCTTTCTTT	CSVEKGQVDNTEAFF	TRBJ1-1	15	TRBD1	NA	TRBV29-1
TGCGCCAGCAGCTTGGAGGGACCCCGAGGGGGAACTGAAGCTTTCTTT	CASSLEGPRGGTEAFF	TRBJ1-1	16	NA	NA	TRBV5-1